Presented here are 23 T cell receptor beta chains from one specimen sequenced in a study of T cell responses to AZD1222 COVID-19 vaccine. Data came from immunoSEQ multiplex PCR; TCRdb stores just in-frame clones and leaves some out. Of around 130,000 clones in the sample, 80% to 90% were seen once. The specimen comprised peripheral blood, sampled on day 0 of AZD1222 vaccination. Source of these receptors: an adult in good health.

This chain connects TRBV6-5 to TRBJ1-5; D is unclear. The CDR3 extends over 13 amino acids. Trimming left V 7 bases short and J 3 bases short, with 10 bases between. Germline assignment: CDR1 MNHEY and CDR2 SVGAGI. CDR3 coding DNA: TGTGCCAGCACCGAAGGCAACAATCAGCCCCAGCATTTT. Translation gives CASTEGNNQPQHF.

This rearrangement joins TRBV25-1 to TRBJ1-2; maybe TRBD1 (6 bases). V was trimmed by 8 bases and J by 3 bases, leaving 13 bases between them. The CDR3 is 13 amino acids. CDR1 is MGHDK and CDR2 is SYGVNS in the germline V gene. CDR3 nucleotide sequence: TGTGCCAGCTTTAGGGCAGGGGACTATGGCTACACCTTC. It is translated as CASFRAGDYGYTF.

The chain recombines TRBV15 with TRBJ1-6; 8 bases are a match to TRBD1. V shed 5 bases, J shed 8 bases, and the junction held 14 bases outside the gene matches. CDR3 length: 17 residues. Germline V CDR1 and CDR2: LNHNV, YYDKDF (reference sequence). CDR3 protein: CATSGHMAGGTDSPLHF. The DNA for the CDR3 is TGTGCCACCAGCGGGCATATGGCAGGGGGCACCGATTCACCCCTCCACTTT.

The V gene is TRBV6-5, the J gene TRBJ1-2; D is uncertain. The CDR3 is made up of 13 amino acids. Between the trimmed V and J ends, which lost 5 bases and 3 bases, there was a span of 10 bases. Germline V gene sequence: CDR1 MNHEY, CDR2 SVGAGI. CDR3 bases: TGTGCCAGCAGTCCTGGTTCGGACTATGGCTACACCTTC. It is translated as CASSPGSDYGYTF.

J is TRBJ1-1 and V is TRBV9, with D possibly being TRBD1 (5 bases). The CDR3 runs to 14 residues. Per germline, CDR1 SGDLS and CDR2 YYNGEE. Deletions cut 4 bases from V and 5 bases from J, with 15 bases between. The CDR3 sequence: CASSPDSGFTEAFF. Here the CDR3 DNA reads TGTGCCAGCAGCCCCGATTCAGGGTTTACTGAAGCTTTCTTT.

This rearrangement joins TRBV5-1 to TRBJ2-1; 7 nucleotides line up with TRBD2. The V segment lost 2 bases and the J segment 11 bases; nucleotides outside the gene matches: 1. CDR3 size: 11 residues. Germline-derived CDR1 and CDR2 are SGHRS and YFSETQ. CDR3 residues: CASSFSGKQFF. For the CDR3, the DNA is TGCGCCAGCAGCTTCAGCGGGAAGCAGTTCTTC. The full variable domain, its missing parts supplied by reference TRBV5-1 and TRBJ2-1, is KAGVTQTPRYLIKTRGQQVTLSCSPISGHRSVSWYQQTPGQGLQFLFEYFSETQRNKGNFPGRFSGRQFSNSRSEMNVSTLELGDSALYLCASSFSGKQFFGPGTRLTVL.

This chain uses TRBV18 with TRBJ1-3, with a possible D match to TRBD1 (5 bases). This CDR3 is 15 amino acids long. From germline, CDR1 is KGHSH and CDR2 LQKENI. The V and J ends lost 1 base and 6 bases respectively, with 13 bases between them. CDR3 sequence: CASSPLQQGENTIYF. DNA of the CDR3: TGTGCCAGCTCACCACTTCAGCAAGGGGAAAACACCATATATTTT.

The rearrangement joins TRBV5-6 to TRBJ2-7; 12 nucleotides align to TRBD1. This CDR3 contains 16 residues. Germline CDR1 is SGHDT and CDR2 is YYEEEE. V dropped 4 bases and J dropped 2; count of bases not matched to a gene: 7. CDR3 DNA sequence: TGTGCCAGCAGCCGGGACAGGGGGCGTCTCACCTACGAGCAGTACTTC. Translated, it gives CASSRDRGRLTYEQYF.

The V and J genes are TRBV6-5 and TRBJ2-3; 7 nucleotides match TRBD2. CDR1 is MNHEY, CDR2 SVGAGI, per germline. Losses at the gene ends were 7 bases for V and 6 bases for J; bases not matched to a gene: 10. The CDR3 sequence is 14 residues long. The CDR3: CASTSSGLFDTQYF. CDR3 DNA sequence: TGTGCCAGCACCTCCTCGGGACTATTTGATACGCAGTATTTT.

This clone was recorded only once. The gene calls are TRBV19 and TRBJ1-1; 10 nucleotides align to TRBD1. Trimming at V came to 5 bases and at J to 5 bases, leaving 5 bases not matched to a gene. The CDR3 consists of 14 residues. Per the germline V gene, CDR1 is LNHDA and CDR2 is SQIVND (reference sequence). The CDR3 region is CASSVTGGRTEAFF. CDR3 coding DNA: TGTGCCAGTAGTGTGACAGGGGGCAGGACTGAAGCTTTCTTT.

The chain couples TRBV14 to TRBJ1-4, with D uncertain. Between the trimmed V and J ends, which lost 1 base and 5 bases, there was a span of 11 bases. The CDR3 is made up of 15 amino acids. Germline CDR1 is SGHDN and CDR2 is FVKESK. The CDR3 loop is CASSQVRSRNEKLFF. As DNA, the CDR3 is TGTGCCAGCAGCCAAGTGCGTTCCCGGAATGAAAAACTGTTTTTT.

J is TRBJ1-2 and V is TRBV5-1; D gene unclear. CDR1 SGHRS and CDR2 YFSETQ come from the germline V gene. V was trimmed by 3 bases and J by 1 base, leaving 13 bases between them. This CDR3 is built from 15 residues. The CDR3 reads CASSSGQVYNYGYTF. The CDR3 DNA sequence: TGCGCCAGCAGCTCTGGGCAGGTTTATAACTATGGCTACACCTTC. Full variable domain (missing parts from reference TRBV5-1 and TRBJ1-2): KAGVTQTPRYLIKTRGQQVTLSCSPISGHRSVSWYQQTPGQGLQFLFEYFSETQRNKGNFPGRFSGRQFSNSRSEMNVSTLELGDSALYLCASSSGQVYNYGYTFGSGTRLTVV.

The genes are TRBV29-1 and TRBJ2-1; TRBD2 matches at 10 bases. V was pared by 7 bases and J by 3 bases, with 9 bases of the junction left unmatched. The CDR3 spans 15 residues. CDR1 and CDR2 from the germline V gene are SQVTM and ANQGSEA. CDR3 region: CSAHSGGAVYNEQFF. The CDR3 nucleotides read TGCAGCGCCCACAGCGGGGGGGCCGTCTACAATGAGCAGTTCTTC.

The chain employs TRBV7-9 and TRBJ2-2, with unresolved D. With 2 bases removed from V and 0 bases from J, the gap between germline ends came to 4 bases. The CDR3 length is 14 residues. From germline, CDR1 is SEHNR and CDR2 FQNEAQ (reference sequence). This CDR3 is CASSLRANTGELFF. CDR3 nucleotides: TGTGCCAGCAGCTTACGAGCGAACACCGGGGAGCTGTTTTTT. Together with reference TRBV7-9 and TRBJ2-2, the CDR3 gives the full variable domain: DTGVSQNPRHKITKRGQNVTFRCDPISEHNRLYWYRQTLGQGPEFLTYFQNEAQLEKSRLLSDRFSAERPKGSFSTLEIQRTEQGDSAMYLCASSLRANTGELFFGEGSRLTVL.

The gene calls are TRBV30 and TRBJ2-2; 12 bases map to TRBD1. This CDR3 comprises 15 residues. Germline values: CDR1 GTSNPN, CDR2 SVGIG (reference sequence). With V trimmed by 4 bases and J by 4 bases, 4 bases remained unmatched. The CDR3 protein is CAWKGQGAGTGELFF. The CDR3 region has the DNA TGTGCCTGGAAGGGACAGGGGGCCGGCACCGGGGAGCTGTTTTTT. The entire variable domain, with the rest obtained from reference TRBV30 and TRBJ2-2, is as follows: SQTIHQWPATLVQPVGSPLSLECTVEGTSNPNLYWYRQAAGRGLQLLFYSVGIGQISSEVPQNLSASRPQDRQFILSSKKLLLSDSGFYLCAWKGQGAGTGELFFGEGSRLTVL.

The chain is built from TRBV5-1 and TRBJ1-4; 8 bases match TRBD1. The CDR3 covers 15 residues. The ends lost 3 bases at V and 5 bases at J; junction bases unmatched: 6. The germline V gene has CDR1 SGHRS and CDR2 YFSETQ. This chain's CDR3 is CASSSLTGGNEKLFF. The CDR3, as DNA: TGCGCCAGCAGCTCGCTAACAGGGGGGAATGAAAAACTGTTTTTT.

The chain couples TRBV18 to TRBJ2-7, with 10 bases lining up with TRBD1. Per germline, CDR1 KGHSH and CDR2 LQKENI. Losses at the gene ends were 4 bases for V and 3 bases for J; bases not matched to a gene: 12. This CDR3 comprises 17 residues. CDR3 in DNA: TGTGCCAGCTCACGAGACAGGGGGCGACTTCCCGACTACGAGCAGTACTTC. Protein product: CASSRDRGRLPDYEQYF.

Concerning this clone itself: At one end, the junction sequence differs from germline, possibly due to a read error. CDR3 in DNA: TGCGCAAGCAGCTTGGGTCAGGGACAGGGAAGATCACCCCTCCACTTT. Amino acid sequence: CASSLGQGQGRSPLHF. The chain recombines TRBV5-1 with TRBJ1-6; 9 bases are shared with TRBD1. CDR1 is SGHRS and CDR2 is YFSETQ in the germline V gene. The CDR3 spans 16 residues.

This clone showed up just a few times. V and J are TRBV5-6 and TRBJ2-1, with D tentatively TRBD2 (5 bases). This CDR3 has 14 amino acids. Germline loops: CDR1 SGHDT, CDR2 YYEEEE. The V gene lost 3 bases and the J gene lost 8 bases, with 15 bases spanning the gap. CDR3 nucleotides: TGTGCCAGCAGCTCCTTCTCGGGGTCCCATGAGCAGTTCTTC. Translated: CASSSFSGSHEQFF.

The chain couples TRBV12-3 or TRBV12-4 to TRBJ2-7; a possible D gene is TRBD1 (5 bases). The V end was cut by 6 bases, the J end by 5 bases, with 11 bases between. The CDR3 sequence is 12 residues long. In DNA, the CDR3 is TGTGCCAGCAGCCGTACAGGTAACGAGCAGTACTTC. Translating gives CASSRTGNEQYF.

The chain recombines TRBV5-4 with TRBJ1-2; the D gene is possibly TRBD1 (5 bases). Deletions cut 0 bases from V and 2 bases from J, with 8 bases between. CDR1 and CDR2 from the germline V gene are SGHNT and YYREEE (reference sequence). The CDR3 covers 14 residues. The CDR3: CASSLDQGNYGYTF. CDR3 coding DNA: TGTGCCAGCAGCTTGGACCAGGGAAACTATGGCTACACCTTC.

This chain uses TRBV4-1 with TRBJ1-1, with 9 bases matching TRBD1. The CDR3 length is 16 residues. Germline CDR1 reads MGHRA; CDR2 reads YSYEKL. With V trimmed by 3 bases and J by 1 base, 6 bases remained unmatched. The CDR3 region is CASSQFPGQGNTEAFF. The CDR3 DNA is TGCGCCAGCAGCCAGTTTCCGGGACAGGGGAACACTGAAGCTTTCTTT.

The chain employs TRBV7-7 and TRBJ2-5; D is possibly TRBD2 (6 bases). V lost 5 bases and J 3 bases, leaving 13 bases between the germline ends. CDR1 is SSHAT, CDR2 FNYEAQ, per germline (reference sequence). The CDR3 is 14 residues long. CDR3 bases: TGTGCCAGCAGCACCCGCGGGACCGAAGAGACCCAGTACTTC. Amino acids: CASSTRGTEETQYF.